These T cell receptor beta chains were read from a single sample in a study. TCRdb ran MiXCR on the reads and lists one entry per CDR3 protein. The table includes fewer than 9,000 distinct CDR3 sequences, roughly 32% detected once. Sequenced material: blood. These receptors all stem from a human donor. Both conserved end residues are part of each CDR3. D genes are given only for firm matches. Some rows have no size entry. The others give once, few or many, or a class for an expanded clone.

TRBV29-1,TRBD2,medium-sized,TRBJ2-7,TGCAGCGTTGATGTAGATGGGGAGGGGCGCCACGAGCAGTACTTC,CSVDVDGEGRHEQYF
TRBV4-2,TRBD1,medium-sized,TRBJ1-4,TGTGCCAGCAGCCAGTCGGGACAGTATAATGAAAAACTGTTTTTT,CASSQSGQYNEKLFF
TRBV29-1,.,few,TRBJ1-1,TGCAGCGTTGAAGACAGAAACACTGAAGCTTTCTTT,CSVEDRNTEAFF
TRBV20-1,TRBD2,medium-sized,TRBJ2-2,TGCAGTGCTCCTAACTTACTAGCGGGAGAGGCCGGGGAGCTGTTTTTT,CSAPNLLAGEAGELFF
TRBV29-1,.,.,TRBJ2-1,TGCAGCGTTGAAGGACTAGACTCCTACAATGAGCAGTTCTTC,CSVEGLDSYNEQFF
TRBV30,.,.,TRBJ1-4,TGTGCCGGACTGGGAGAAAAACTGTTTTTT,CAGLGEKLFF
TRBV4-2,.,medium-sized,TRBJ1-2,TGTGCCAGCAGCCAAGCGGTTACTAACTATGGCTACACCTTC,CASSQAVTNYGYTF
TRBV4-2,.,medium-sized,TRBJ2-1,TGTGCCAGCAGCCCGATCGTGGGGGAGCAGTTCTTC,CASSPIVGEQFF
TRBV6-1,.,.,TRBJ2-3,TGTGCTAGACAGGCTTCCTCAGATACGCAGTATTTT,CARQASSDTQYF
TRBV14,TRBD2,.,TRBJ2-1,TGTGCCAGCAGCCATGGGACTAGCGGGTACAATGAGCAGTTCTTC,CASSHGTSGYNEQFF
TRBV5-1,.,few,TRBJ1-1,TGCGCCAGCAGCTTGTCAGGGGCGGCTGAAGCTTTCTTT,CASSLSGAAEAFF
TRBV5-6,TRBD2,.,TRBJ2-4,TGTGCCAGCAGCTCCTTAGCGGGAGCCAAAAACATTCAGTACTTC,CASSSLAGAKNIQYF
TRBV29-1,.,.,TRBJ1-1,TGCAGCATTGTACCGGGCCCGAACACTGAAGCTTTCTTT,CSIVPGPNTEAFF
TRBV29-1,.,medium-sized,TRBJ2-7,TGCAGCGTTGAAAAGGGAAGCTCCTACGAGCAGTACTTC,CSVEKGSSYEQYF
TRBV7-8,.,.,TRBJ1-4,TGTGCCAGCACCCGCGGACTGGGAGAAAAACTGTTTTTT,CASTRGLGEKLFF
TRBV29-1,.,many,TRBJ1-2,TGCAGCGTAACTTCACTAGGGGGGCATGACTATGGCTACACCTTC,CSVTSLGGHDYGYTF
TRBV6-5,.,medium-sized,TRBJ2-2,TGTGCCAGCAGACTCGGTCGGAAAACCGGGGAGCTGTTTTTT,CASRLGRKTGELFF
TRBV29-1,.,once,TRBJ1-6,TGCAGCGTTGAAGATGGGGGTGCCGGTCAGCCCCTCCACTTT,CSVEDGGAGQPLHF
TRBV28,.,.,TRBJ2-7,TGTGCCAGCAGTTCGATAAGCGGCCGCCATGGAGGGACCGGGAACGAGCAGTACTTC,CASSSISGRHGGTGNEQYF
TRBV29-1,.,.,TRBJ1-1,TGCAGCGTTGGGTCGAGGGAATCTGAAGCTTTCTTT,CSVGSRESEAFF
TRBV4-2,.,.,TRBJ1-5,TGTGCCAGCAGCAGTTCGATAAGCGCCCGACAGCCCCAGCATTTT,CASSSSISARQPQHF
TRBV19,.,.,TRBJ2-1,TGTGCCAGTGCGAGGGGGGGGAAGGGTGAGCAGTTCTTC,CASARGGKGEQFF
TRBV19,TRBD2,medium-sized,TRBJ2-1,TGTGCCAGTAGTTTCGGGACTAGCGGGAGTCCCTTCTTC,CASSFGTSGSPFF
TRBV20-1,.,medium-sized,TRBJ2-7,TGCAGTGCTCCCTTTTTTGACTCACCCTCCTACGAGCAGTACTTC,CSAPFFDSPSYEQYF
TRBV29-1,TRBD1,medium-sized,TRBJ1-1,TGCAGCGTTGGACAGGGAATGGTCACTGAAGCTTTCTTT,CSVGQGMVTEAFF
TRBV30,TRBD1,medium-sized,TRBJ1-2,TGTGCCTGGAGTGGGACAGGGTTCTTCCATGGCTACACCTTC,CAWSGTGFFHGYTF
TRBV4-2,TRBD2,many,TRBJ2-3,TGTGCCAGCAGCCAAATCACCACCGGGACTACAACCACAGATACGCAGTATTTT,CASSQITTGTTTTDTQYF
TRBV3-1,.,.,TRBJ1-1,TGTGCCAGCCGCCTGAGGGTCTCGGCCACTGAAGCTTTCTTT,CASRLRVSATEAFF
TRBV14,.,.,TRBJ2-1,TGTGCCAGCAGCCAAGAGGGACTGCCATCCTACAATGAGCAGTTCTTC,CASSQEGLPSYNEQFF
TRBV12-3/TRBV12-4,TRBD1,medium-sized,TRBJ2-3,TGTGCCAGCACTCAGAGGGGGACAGGGGCAGGTACGCAGTATTTT,CASTQRGTGAGTQYF
TRBV18,TRBD1,medium-sized,TRBJ2-7,TGTGCCAGCTGCCGGGACAGGGACCACGAGCAGTACTTC,CASCRDRDHEQYF
TRBV6-1,.,many,TRBJ1-5,TGTGCCAGCAGTGAAGCTCCTGGTTCAGGTCAGCCCCAGCATTTT,CASSEAPGSGQPQHF
TRBV5-1,TRBD2,many,TRBJ2-3,TGCGCCAGCCTAGCGGGAAGAAGCACAGATACGCAGTATTTT,CASLAGRSTDTQYF
TRBV20-1,TRBD1,medium-sized,TRBJ2-2,TGCAGTGCTAGAGATCCCCACAGGGGAGACACCGGGGAGCTGTTTTTT,CSARDPHRGDTGELFF
TRBV29-1,.,few,TRBJ1-5,TGCAGCGTTGAAGATGGGGGCGCAGATCAGCCCCAGCATTTT,CSVEDGGADQPQHF
TRBV6-2/TRBV6-3,.,few,TRBJ1-5,TGTGCCAGCAGTTCTACCTACGAGCATTTT,CASSSTYEHF
TRBV4-2,.,many,TRBJ2-7,TGTGCCAGCAGCCTGAGCGAGGAGGGCTCCTACGAGCAGTACTTC,CASSLSEEGSYEQYF
TRBV18,.,medium-sized,TRBJ2-7,TGTGCCAGCTCACGACCGACGAGAGAAGAGCAGTACTTC,CASSRPTREEQYF
TRBV20-1,.,.,TRBJ1-5,TGCAGTTTCGCTGTAGGAAAGCAGCATTTT,CSFAVGKQHF
TRBV29-1,TRBD2,.,TRBJ2-3,TGCAGCGGTCGACTAGCGGTTAGAGGGGAAGGAACAGATACGCAGTATTTT,CSGRLAVRGEGTDTQYF
TRBV7-3,.,.,TRBJ2-5,TGTGCCAGCAGCTTAAATGTAGGAGAGACCCAGTACTTC,CASSLNVGETQYF